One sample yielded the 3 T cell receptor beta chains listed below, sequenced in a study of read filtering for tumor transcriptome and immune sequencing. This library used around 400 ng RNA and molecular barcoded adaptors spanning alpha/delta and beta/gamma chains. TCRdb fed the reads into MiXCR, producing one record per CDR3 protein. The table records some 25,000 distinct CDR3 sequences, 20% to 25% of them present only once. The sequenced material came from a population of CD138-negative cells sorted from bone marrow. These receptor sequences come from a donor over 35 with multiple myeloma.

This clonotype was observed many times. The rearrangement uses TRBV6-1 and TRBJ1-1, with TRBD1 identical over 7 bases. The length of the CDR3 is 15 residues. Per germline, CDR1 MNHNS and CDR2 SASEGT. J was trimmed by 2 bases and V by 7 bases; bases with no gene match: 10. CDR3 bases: TGTGCCAGCACTCCACAGGGGACTCACAACACTGAAGCTTTCTTT. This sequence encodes CASTPQGTHNTEAFF.

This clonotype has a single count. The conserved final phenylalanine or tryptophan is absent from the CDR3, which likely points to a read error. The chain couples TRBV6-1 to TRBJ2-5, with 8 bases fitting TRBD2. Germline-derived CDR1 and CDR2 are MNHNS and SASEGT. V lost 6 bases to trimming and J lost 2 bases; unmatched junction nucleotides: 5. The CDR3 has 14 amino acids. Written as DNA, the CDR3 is TGTGCCAGCAGCGGACTAGCCAGGCAAGAGACCCAGTACTCC. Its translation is CASSGLARQETQYS.

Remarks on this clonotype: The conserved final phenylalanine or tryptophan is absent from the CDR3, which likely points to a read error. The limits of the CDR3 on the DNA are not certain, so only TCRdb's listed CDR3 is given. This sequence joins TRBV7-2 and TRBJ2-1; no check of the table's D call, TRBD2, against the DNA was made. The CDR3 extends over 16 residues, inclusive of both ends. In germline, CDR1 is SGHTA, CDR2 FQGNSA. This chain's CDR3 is CASSPRLVAPYNERFS.